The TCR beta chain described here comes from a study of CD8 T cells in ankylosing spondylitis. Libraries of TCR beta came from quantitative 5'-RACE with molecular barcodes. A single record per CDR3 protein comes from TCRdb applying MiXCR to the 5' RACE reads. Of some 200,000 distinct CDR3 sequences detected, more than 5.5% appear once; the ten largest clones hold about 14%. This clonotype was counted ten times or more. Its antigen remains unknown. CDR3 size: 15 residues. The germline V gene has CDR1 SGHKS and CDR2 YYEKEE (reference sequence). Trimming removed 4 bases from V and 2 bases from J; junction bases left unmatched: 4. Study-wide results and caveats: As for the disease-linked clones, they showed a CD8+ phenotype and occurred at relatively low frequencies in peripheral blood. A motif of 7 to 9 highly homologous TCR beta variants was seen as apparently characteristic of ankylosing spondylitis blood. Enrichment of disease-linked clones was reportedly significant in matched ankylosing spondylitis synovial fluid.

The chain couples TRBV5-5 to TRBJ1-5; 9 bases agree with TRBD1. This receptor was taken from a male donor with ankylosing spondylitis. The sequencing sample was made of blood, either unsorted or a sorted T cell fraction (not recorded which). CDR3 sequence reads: CASSRQGGGNQPQHF. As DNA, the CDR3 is TGTGCCAGCAGCCGACAGGGGGGGGGCAATCAGCCCCAGCATTTT.